Listed below are T cell receptor beta chains from one sample, sequenced in a study of blood T cell repertoires in COVID-19. TCRdb keeps only in-frame clones here, not all; method: immunoSEQ multiplex PCR. This table holds some 150,000 clones, about 85% found once. The sample comprised peripheral blood. These receptors originate from a man aged 40-50 years with acute or convalescent COVID-19. Each CDR3 is given with its conserved first and last residue. The D gene is left open where the match is weak. Not every row has a clone size; where given, it reads once, few, many or a size class.

size: NA
J: TRBJ2-3
D: NA
V: TRBV5-6
CDR3: CASSLSHRADTQYF
DNA: TGTGCCAGCAGCTTGTCCCACCGAGCAGATACGCAGTATTTT

size: NA
J: TRBJ2-3
D: TRBD2
V: TRBV5-1
CDR3: CASSHGGASIVTDTQYF
DNA: TGCGCCAGCAGCCACGGGGGGGCTTCGATCGTAACAGATACGCAGTATTTT

size: NA
J: TRBJ2-7
D: NA
V: TRBV6-1
CDR3: CASSAKMFRDWRKWEQYF
DNA: TGTGCCAGCAGTGCCAAAATGTTCCGGGACTGGAGGAAGTGGGAGCAGTACTTC

size: NA
J: TRBJ1-1
D: NA
V: TRBV6-2/TRBV6-3
CDR3: CASSLTLGGRAVNTEAFF
DNA: TGTGCCAGCAGTCTGACCCTAGGAGGACGGGCTGTGAACACTGAAGCTTTCTTT

size: NA
J: TRBJ1-2
D: TRBD1
V: TRBV6-2/TRBV6-3
CDR3: CASSYLGQNGYTF
DNA: TGTGCCAGCAGTTACCTGGGACAGAATGGCTACACCTTC

size: once
J: TRBJ2-6
D: NA
V: TRBV6-5
CDR3: CASRPTGFGANVLTF
DNA: TGTGCCAGCAGGCCCACCGGGTTTGGGGCCAACGTCCTGACTTTC

size: NA
J: TRBJ2-3
D: NA
V: TRBV28
CDR3: CASTGGGDTQYF
DNA: TGTGCCAGCACAGGGGGAGGAGATACGCAGTATTTT

size: NA
J: TRBJ1-3
D: NA
V: TRBV7-9
CDR3: CASSPAGARNTIYF
DNA: TGTGCCAGCAGCCCCGCGGGGGCGAGAAACACCATATATTTT

size: NA
J: TRBJ1-3
D: NA
V: TRBV19
CDR3: CASRAGTASGNTIYF
DNA: TGTGCCAGTAGGGCCGGGACTGCCTCTGGAAACACCATATATTTT

size: once
J: TRBJ2-7
D: TRBD1
V: TRBV6-6
CDR3: CASGGRDSYYEQYF
DNA: TGTGCCAGCGGAGGTCGGGACAGCTACTACGAGCAGTACTTC

size: NA
J: TRBJ2-4
D: NA
V: TRBV5-1
CDR3: CASSFGQLGVNIQYF
DNA: TGCGCCAGCAGCTTTGGACAGCTTGGTGTAAACATTCAGTACTTC

size: NA
J: TRBJ2-3
D: TRBD1
V: TRBV28
CDR3: CASSLTPDRSTDTQYF
DNA: TGTGCCAGCAGTTTAACCCCGGACAGGTCCACAGATACGCAGTATTTT

size: NA
J: TRBJ1-2
D: NA
V: TRBV6-6
CDR3: CASSQNRGNYGYTF
DNA: TGTGCCAGCAGTCAGAATCGGGGGAACTATGGCTACACCTTC

size: NA
J: TRBJ2-1
D: NA
V: TRBV2
CDR3: CASSFTSYSYNEQFF
DNA: TGTGCCAGCAGTTTTACTTCCTACTCCTACAATGAGCAGTTCTTC

size: NA
J: TRBJ1-3
D: NA
V: TRBV3-1/TRBV3-2
CDR3: CASSQDWVGRPGGANTIYF
DNA: TGTGCCAGCAGCCAAGATTGGGTTGGAAGGCCAGGTGGTGCAAACACCATATATTTT

size: NA
J: TRBJ2-1
D: NA
V: TRBV6-2/TRBV6-3
CDR3: CASSRQEDEQFF
DNA: TGTGCCAGCAGTAGACAGGAGGATGAGCAGTTCTTC

size: NA
J: TRBJ1-2
D: NA
V: TRBV28
CDR3: CASRFRVTAGYTF
DNA: TGTGCCAGCAGGTTCAGGGTAACGGCTGGCTACACCTTC

size: NA
J: TRBJ1-4
D: NA
V: TRBV9
CDR3: CASSVLREKLFF
DNA: TGTGCCAGCAGCGTATTGCGAGAAAAACTGTTTTTT

size: NA
J: TRBJ1-2
D: NA
V: TRBV7-9
CDR3: CASSKDSNYGYTF
DNA: TGTGCCAGCAGCAAGGACAGTAACTATGGCTACACCTTC

size: NA
J: TRBJ1-1
D: NA
V: TRBV11-3
CDR3: CASSYDRYTEAFF
DNA: TGTGCCAGCAGCTACGACAGGTATACTGAAGCTTTCTTT

size: NA
J: TRBJ2-7
D: TRBD2
V: TRBV25-1
CDR3: CASREAYEQYF
DNA: TGTGCCAGCCGGGAGGCCTACGAGCAGTACTTC

size: NA
J: TRBJ1-4
D: NA
V: TRBV7-9
CDR3: CASSPLEGSLFF
DNA: TGTGCCAGCAGCCCTTTGGAGGGTTCACTGTTTTTT

size: NA
J: TRBJ1-1
D: NA
V: TRBV3-1/TRBV3-2
CDR3: CASSQSGLGTEAFF
DNA: TGTGCCAGCAGCCAATCAGGGTTGGGGACTGAAGCTTTCTTT

size: NA
J: TRBJ2-1
D: TRBD2
V: TRBV7-3
CDR3: CASRSGRGTTYNEQFF
DNA: TGTGCCAGCAGGTCGGGGCGGGGGACCACCTACAATGAGCAGTTCTTC

size: NA
J: TRBJ2-2
D: NA
V: TRBV5-1
CDR3: CASSPLVAGRELFF
DNA: TGCGCCAGCAGCCCACTGGTGGCCGGGAGGGAGCTGTTTTTT

size: NA
J: TRBJ2-7
D: TRBD1
V: TRBV2
CDR3: CATIRARDRAYEQYF
DNA: TGTGCCACTATTCGCGCAAGGGACAGGGCCTACGAGCAGTACTTC

size: once
J: TRBJ1-2
D: NA
V: TRBV5-8
CDR3: CASSSLAQAPGGYTF
DNA: TGTGCCAGCAGCTCGCTGGCCCAGGCCCCAGGGGGCTACACCTTC

size: few
J: TRBJ1-2
D: TRBD1
V: TRBV7-2
CDR3: CASSITGQHSSDYTF
DNA: TGTGCCAGCAGCATCACGGGACAGCACTCTTCTGACTACACCTTC

size: NA
J: TRBJ1-1
D: NA
V: TRBV4-1
CDR3: CASSQDLMGPGTEAFF
DNA: TGCGCCAGCAGCCAAGATTTAATGGGCCCGGGGACTGAAGCTTTCTTT

size: once
J: TRBJ1-4
D: NA
V: TRBV7-5
CDR3: CARSQADRGGEKLFF
DNA: TGTGCCAGAAGCCAAGCTGACAGGGGAGGCGAAAAACTGTTTTTT

size: NA
J: TRBJ1-6
D: NA
V: TRBV6-5
CDR3: CASIGRLDSPLHF
DNA: TGTGCCAGCATTGGCAGGTTGGATTCACCCCTCCACTTT

size: NA
J: TRBJ2-3
D: TRBD1
V: TRBV7-3
CDR3: CASSLIGTGERDTQYF
DNA: TGTGCCAGCAGCTTAATAGGGACAGGGGAAAGAGATACGCAGTATTTT

size: once
J: TRBJ1-4
D: NA
V: TRBV5-6
CDR3: CASSAGPGAANEKLFF
DNA: TGTGCCAGCAGCGCGGGTCCAGGGGCTGCTAATGAAAAACTGTTTTTT

size: NA
J: TRBJ1-1
D: TRBD1
V: TRBV5-4
CDR3: CASSPGQGTEAFF
DNA: TGTGCCAGCAGCCCAGGACAGGGGACTGAAGCTTTCTTT

size: NA
J: TRBJ2-3
D: NA
V: TRBV7-3
CDR3: CASSPLGAGTDTQYF
DNA: TGTGCCAGCAGCCCGCTTGGGGCTGGCACAGATACGCAGTATTTT

size: NA
J: TRBJ2-1
D: NA
V: TRBV9
CDR3: CASSVEEGLGNEQFF
DNA: TGTGCCAGCAGCGTAGAAGAGGGACTCGGGAATGAGCAGTTCTTC

size: NA
J: TRBJ2-1
D: TRBD1
V: TRBV2
CDR3: CASSYPGGTDEQFF
DNA: TGTGCCAGCAGTTATCCAGGGGGAACGGATGAGCAGTTCTTC

size: NA
J: TRBJ2-1
D: NA
V: TRBV19
CDR3: CASSRAASYNEQFF
DNA: TGTGCCAGTAGTAGGGCAGCCTCCTACAATGAGCAGTTCTTC

size: NA
J: TRBJ2-5
D: NA
V: TRBV7-9
CDR3: CASSLAGWETQYF
DNA: TGTGCCAGCAGCTTAGCGGGCTGGGAGACCCAGTACTTC

size: NA
J: TRBJ2-1
D: TRBD2
V: TRBV4-3
CDR3: CASSQDSSGGAHEQFF
DNA: TGCGCCAGCAGCCAAGATTCCAGCGGGGGGGCTCATGAGCAGTTCTTC

size: NA
J: TRBJ2-7
D: NA
V: TRBV5-6
CDR3: CASSLILGSSYEQYF
DNA: TGTGCCAGCAGCTTGATATTGGGCAGCTCCTACGAGCAGTACTTC

size: NA
J: TRBJ2-1
D: NA
V: TRBV5-8
CDR3: CASRYARVLQNEQFF
DNA: TGTGCCAGCAGGTACGCCCGGGTATTACAAAATGAGCAGTTCTTC

size: NA
J: TRBJ1-2
D: NA
V: TRBV7-2
CDR3: CASSAPQAWGYTF
DNA: TGTGCCAGCAGCGCACCACAGGCCTGGGGCTACACCTTC

size: NA
J: TRBJ1-2
D: TRBD1
V: TRBV6-5
CDR3: CASSSRTGGVYGYTF
DNA: TGTGCCAGCAGTTCACGGACAGGGGGGGTCTATGGCTACACCTTC

size: once
J: TRBJ1-1
D: NA
V: TRBV5-1
CDR3: CASSAQGGGTEAFF
DNA: TGCGCCAGCAGCGCACAGGGTGGGGGCACTGAAGCTTTCTTT

size: NA
J: TRBJ2-3
D: TRBD2
V: TRBV9
CDR3: CASSARGTNTDTQYF
DNA: TGTGCCAGCAGCGCCCGCGGGACTAACACAGATACGCAGTATTTT

size: NA
J: TRBJ2-2
D: TRBD1
V: TRBV12-5
CDR3: CASGADRKNTGELFF
DNA: TGTGCTAGTGGTGCGGACAGGAAAAACACCGGGGAGCTGTTTTTT

size: NA
J: TRBJ2-3
D: TRBD2
V: TRBV19
CDR3: CASSTLAGGTDTQYF
DNA: TGTGCCAGTAGTACCCTAGCGGGGGGCACAGATACGCAGTATTTT

size: NA
J: TRBJ1-2
D: NA
V: TRBV28
CDR3: CASSTSARGGYTF
DNA: TGTGCCAGCAGTACCTCAGCGCGTGGTGGCTACACCTTC

size: NA
J: TRBJ1-2
D: TRBD1
V: TRBV5-6
CDR3: CASTPATGQGFYGYTF
DNA: TGTGCCAGCACCCCTGCGACGGGACAGGGGTTTTATGGCTACACCTTC

size: NA
J: TRBJ1-5
D: TRBD1
V: TRBV25-1
CDR3: CASSEEGARQPQHF
DNA: TGTGCCAGCAGTGAAGAGGGGGCAAGGCAGCCCCAGCATTTT

size: NA
J: TRBJ1-1
D: NA
V: TRBV7-9
CDR3: CASRLQATEAFF
DNA: TGTGCCAGCAGGTTACAAGCAACCGAAGCTTTCTTT

size: NA
J: TRBJ2-1
D: TRBD2
V: TRBV7-3
CDR3: CASSLEGGGALDNEQFF
DNA: TGTGCCAGCAGCTTAGAAGGCGGGGGGGCCTTGGACAATGAGCAGTTCTTC

size: NA
J: TRBJ1-5
D: NA
V: TRBV5-5
CDR3: CASSLDPGSQPQHF
DNA: TGTGCCAGCAGCTTGGATCCAGGCAGTCAGCCCCAGCATTTT

size: NA
J: TRBJ2-7
D: NA
V: TRBV5-6
CDR3: CASSFPDSSSYEQYF
DNA: TGTGCCAGCAGCTTTCCGGACAGCAGCTCCTACGAGCAGTACTTC